This T cell receptor (beta chain) stems from a study of Ad26.COV2.S vaccination and SARS-CoV-2 variants. The data were produced by immunoSEQ multiplex PCR, yet TCRdb's version contains in-frame clones alone and is incomplete. The repertoire consists of approximately 350,000 clones, with around 87% occurring once and the leading ten covering 3.4%. From germline, CDR1 is MNHEY and CDR2 SVGAGI. Trimming stripped 5 bases from V and 4 bases from J, with 12 bases between. This CDR3 comprises 14 residues. Regarding treatment: approximately 18 received Ad26.COV2.S at low or high dose, single or two shots; roughly five received placebo; per-sample allocation not given. Each sample was drawn 63 days after the first injection (of vaccine or placebo).

This clonotype was sampled from a person between 18 and 60 years old who received the Ad26.COV2.S COVID-19 vaccine or a placebo. This sequence joins TRBV6-5 and TRBJ1-5; a weak D match, TRBD1 (5 bases). Material: peripheral blood, obtained in a trial of Ad26.COV2.S vaccine versus placebo. This CDR3 is CASSRDGRNQPQHF. CDR3 sequence (DNA): TGTGCCAGCAGTCGGGACGGGAGAAATCAGCCCCAGCATTTT.